Sequencing of this T cell receptor beta chain was carried out in a study of regulatory T cells in long-lasting Graves disease. Study-wide points: TRBV28, TRBJ1-2 and TRBJ2-5 were segments that persistent disease favored.

Library construction for TCR beta used iRepertoire HTBI primers and Arm-PCR of CDR3 regions. TCRdb fed the multiplex PCR reads into MiXCR, producing one record per CDR3 protein. This sample has about 610,000 distinct CDR3 sequences, with around 16% found just once. Trimming took off 7 bases at V and 8 bases at J, with 17 bases between the two ends. Germline-derived CDR1 and CDR2 are SEHNR and FQNEAQ (reference sequence). This CDR3 region has 13 residues. Time point defined: newly diagnosed GD, antithyroid drugs for less than 3 months. RNA from PBMCs was the source of the TCR library. As collected, the peripheral blood samples measured 8 to 9 milliliters each and went into EDTA tubes. Concerning this clonotype: The antigen is not known.

This sample was shared with a second study, whose subject was T cells in Graves' hyperthyroidism and ophthalmopathy. As that report states: Used for diagnoses were clinical symptoms, serum thyroxine and TRAb, thyroid ultrasound and orbital computed tomography. HTBI primers were used for first-round RT-PCR of the TCR CDR3.

Sequences were derived from peripheral blood mononuclear cells (PBMCs), sampled at new diagnosis, from a patient treated with antithyroid drugs. The chain combines TRBV7-9 with TRBJ1-2, with D unclear. The source is a young man with Graves disease. DNA of the CDR3: TGTGCCAGCAACCCGGAGGTTCGTGGCGGCTACACCTTC. Translation: CASNPEVRGGYTF.